This record concerns one T cell receptor beta chain sequence. Its target is not known. The method was immunoSEQ multiplex PCR; TCRdb's version includes in-frame clones alone and lacks a portion of them. The sample contains approximately 110,000 clones, more than 85% of which appear only once. This sample was taken from a study of T cell responses to AZD1222 COVID-19 vaccine. Findings of the study overall: Possibly, clonal diversity was underestimated; donors were largely white British and included more females.

CDR1 SGHAT and CDR2 FQNNGV come from the germline V gene. J lost 7 bases, V lost 2 bases, and 14 bases had no gene match. The CDR3 has 17 residues. The source material was peripheral blood, sampled on day 0 of AZD1222 vaccination. The chain recombines TRBV11-2 with TRBJ2-5, with 9 bases aligning to TRBD2. The origin of this receptor is an adult in good health. CDR3 loop: CASSLLLAGVAVGTQYF. The CDR3 nucleotides read TGTGCCAGCAGCTTACTTTTAGCGGGAGTAGCTGTTGGGACCCAGTACTTC.